The 15 T cell receptor beta chains presented below share a single source sample, sequenced in a study of T cells in Graves' hyperthyroidism and ophthalmopathy. RNA transcripts gave rise to amplified TCR beta CDR3 regions. A set of HTBI primers served as the primers for a first-round RT-PCR of the TCR CDR3. MiXCR, applied by TCRdb to the multiplex PCR reads, yields one record per CDR3 protein. The sample lists 400,000 or so distinct CDR3 sequences, approximately 15% occurring once. Sequences were obtained from blood. The receptors were gathered from a woman between 25 and 40 years old with Graves' ophthalmopathy.

This clonotype was recorded many times. This chain connects TRBV6-1 to TRBJ2-1; TRBD2 matches 9 bases. V dropped 5 bases and J dropped 5; count of bases not matched to a gene: 10. There are 16 residues in the CDR3. CDR1 MNHNS and CDR2 SASEGT come from the germline V gene. The CDR3 DNA follows: TGTGCCAGCAGTCCCCTTAGCGGGGGCAGGGACAATGAGCAGTTCTTC. This encodes CASSPLSGGRDNEQFF.

This clonotype was counted ten times or more. The chain recombines TRBV12-3 or TRBV12-4 with TRBJ2-3; weak D call: TRBD1 (6 bases). This CDR3 spans 15 amino acids. Trimming shortened V by 5 bases and J by 3 bases, and 15 bases separated the two germline ends. The CDR3, as DNA: TGTGCCAGCAGTAACCAGGGGTTTAGGACAGATACGCAGTATTTT. Protein sequence: CASSNQGFRTDTQYF.

The table lists this clonotype with many counts. The gene calls are TRBV18 and TRBJ2-1, with 7 bases that match TRBD1. With 2 bases clipped from V and 7 bases from J, the junction kept 8 bases outside the gene matches. The CDR3 loop spans 15 amino acids. Germline-derived CDR1 and CDR2 are KGHSH and LQKENI. CDR3 protein: CASSPSTGLVNEQFF. CDR3 coding DNA: TGTGCCAGCTCACCATCGACAGGGCTAGTTAATGAGCAGTTCTTC.

This clonotype was detected ten times or more. The J gene is TRBJ2-4, the V gene TRBV7-2; D ambiguous. This CDR3 is 15 amino acids long. Germline CDR1 and CDR2: SGHTA and FQGNSA. V was shortened by 6 bases and J by 8 bases, with 20 bases between the two germline ends. CDR3 in DNA: TGTGCCAGCAGTTCATCCCGGGCCTCCGACCACATTCAGTACTTC. Translated: CASSSSRASDHIQYF. Supplemented by reference TRBV7-2 and TRBJ2-4, the full variable domain reads GAGVSQSPSNKVTEKGKDVELRCDPISGHTALYWYRQSLGQGLEFLIYFQGNSAPDKSGLPSDRFSAERTGGSVSTLTIQRTQQEDSAVYLCASSSSRASDHIQYFGAGTRLSVL.

As regards this clonotype: A much larger clone lies one base from this, so it may be a read error. This chain joins TRBV9 and TRBJ1-4, with D uncertain. Germline values: CDR1 SGDLS, CDR2 YYNGEE. The CDR3 totals 15 residues. The CDR3 coding sequence is TGTGCCAGCAGCGTAGACGGGCGCACTAATGGAAAACTGTTTTTT. Its protein product is CASSVDGRTNGKLFF.

The chain employs TRBV20-1 and TRBJ2-5; TRBD1 might be the D (6 bases). CDR1 and CDR2 from the germline V gene are DFQATT and SNEGSKA (reference sequence). The CDR3 sequence is 14 residues long. V was pared by 3 bases and J by 1 base, with 12 bases between. CDR3 sequence (DNA): TGCAGTGCTAGCTCCGGGACACTCCAAGAGACCCAGTACTTC. It yields the protein CSASSGTLQETQYF.

This clonotype has more than one count but fewer than ten. The chain carries TRBV11-2 and TRBJ1-4; a weak D match, TRBD1 (5 bases). Trimming removed 3 bases from V and 6 bases from J, with 17 bases in between. Germline-derived CDR1 and CDR2 are SGHAT and FQNNGV. This CDR3 spans 16 amino acids. In DNA, the CDR3 is TGTGCCAGCAGCTTGGGTGTCGGGGGAAGGTATGAAAAACTGTTTTTT. Translating gives CASSLGVGGRYEKLFF.

This clonotype has at least ten counts. The J gene is TRBJ2-1, the V gene TRBV11-2, with TRBD2 identical over 13 bases. J was trimmed by 4 bases and V by 0 bases; bases with no gene match: 3. The CDR3 has 17 amino acids. In germline, CDR1 is SGHAT, CDR2 FQNNGV. The CDR3 DNA reads as TGTGCCAGCAGCTTAGATCTGGGACTAGCGGGGTACAATGAGCAGTTCTTC. Its protein product is CASSLDLGLAGYNEQFF.

This chain uses TRBV28 with TRBJ1-3; the D is unclear. CDR1 is MDHEN and CDR2 is SYDVKM in the germline V gene. The CDR3 extends over 15 amino acids. The V gene lost 5 bases and the J gene lost 0 bases, with 11 bases spanning the gap. The CDR3, as DNA: TGTGCCAGCAGTCTCTTAGACCTCTCTGGAAACACCATATATTTT. Translated: CASSLLDLSGNTIYF.

This clonotype was counted at least ten times. The V call is TRBV28, the J call TRBJ1-5; weak D call: TRBD1 (6 bases). The germline V gene has CDR1 MDHEN and CDR2 SYDVKM. With 1 base removed from V and 5 bases from J, the gap between germline ends came to 15 bases. The CDR3 is 16 amino acids. The CDR3 DNA follows: TGTGCCAGCAGTTTATATAGACTCCAGGGGTATCAGCCCCAGCATTTT. It specifies CASSLYRLQGYQPQHF.

As to this clonotype: It may be a read error: a sequence one base away is much more abundant. The final CDR3 position lacks the conserved phenylalanine or tryptophan, pointing to a likely read error. This chain links TRBV7-2 with TRBJ1-2; D is perhaps TRBD1 (6 bases). Trimming stripped 3 bases from V and 3 bases from J, with 14 bases between. This CDR3 is built from 15 residues. The V gene's germline CDR1 is SGHTA and CDR2 FQGNSA. The CDR3 loop reads CASSFGGGMDYGYTS. In nucleotides, the CDR3 is TGTGCCAGCAGCTTTGGCGGGGGCATGGACTATGGCTACACCTCC.

This clonotype was counted a few times. This chain connects TRBV6-1 to TRBJ2-1, with 10 bases fitting TRBD2. The CDR3 is 12 residues long. Germline CDR1 and CDR2: MNHNS and SASEGT. V shed 4 bases, J shed 15 bases, and the junction held 6 bases outside the gene matches. The CDR3 DNA reads TGTGCCAGCAGTGTTTCGAGGACTAGCGGGTTCTTC. This gives the protein CASSVSRTSGFF.

This clonotype was counted ten times or more. V and J are TRBV7-2 and TRBJ2-1; 14 nucleotides align to TRBD2. The CDR3 spans 15 residues. Germline V gene lookup returns CDR1 SGHTA and CDR2 FQGNSA. J lost 6 bases, V lost 3 bases, and 1 base had no gene match. This CDR3 reads CASSLTSGGANEQFF. CDR3 DNA: TGTGCCAGCAGCTTGACTAGCGGGGGGGCCAATGAGCAGTTCTTC.

This clonotype was seen once. A much larger clone is a single base away; this may be a read error. The rearrangement links TRBV7-2 to TRBJ2-7, with unresolved D. This CDR3 spans 12 amino acids. Germline V gene sequence: CDR1 SGHTA, CDR2 FQGNSA. In DNA, the CDR3 is TGTGCCAGCAGCTTAACGGCCTACGAGCGGTACTTC. Translated: CASSLTAYERYF.

The chain combines TRBV5-1 with TRBJ2-7; no clear D gene. Per germline, CDR1 SGHRS and CDR2 YFSETQ. This CDR3 is 14 amino acids long. V was trimmed by 5 bases and J by 5 bases, leaving 17 bases between them. CDR3 amino acids: CASRLPGSGHEQYF. CDR3 sequence (DNA): TGCGCCAGCAGACTTCCCGGGTCCGGCCACGAGCAGTACTTC.